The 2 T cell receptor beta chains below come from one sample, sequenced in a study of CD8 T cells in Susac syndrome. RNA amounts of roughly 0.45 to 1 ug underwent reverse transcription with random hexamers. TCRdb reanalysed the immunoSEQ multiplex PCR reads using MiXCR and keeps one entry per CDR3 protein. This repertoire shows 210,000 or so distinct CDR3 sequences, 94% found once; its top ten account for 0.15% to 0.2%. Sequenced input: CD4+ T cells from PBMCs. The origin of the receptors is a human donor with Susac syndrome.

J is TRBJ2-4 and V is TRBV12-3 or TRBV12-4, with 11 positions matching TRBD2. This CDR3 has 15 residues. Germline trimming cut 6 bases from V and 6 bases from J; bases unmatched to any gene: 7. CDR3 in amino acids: CASSRLAGGGNIQYF. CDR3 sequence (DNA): TGTGCCAGCAGCCGGTTAGCGGGAGGGGGAAACATTCAGTACTTC.

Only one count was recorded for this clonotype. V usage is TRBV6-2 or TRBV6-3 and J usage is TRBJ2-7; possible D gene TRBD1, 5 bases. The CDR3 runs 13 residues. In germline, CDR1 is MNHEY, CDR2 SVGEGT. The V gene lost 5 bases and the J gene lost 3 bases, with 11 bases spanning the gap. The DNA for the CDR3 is TGTGCCAGCAGTCCCGACAGCCTCTACGAGCAGTACTTC. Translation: CASSPDSLYEQYF.